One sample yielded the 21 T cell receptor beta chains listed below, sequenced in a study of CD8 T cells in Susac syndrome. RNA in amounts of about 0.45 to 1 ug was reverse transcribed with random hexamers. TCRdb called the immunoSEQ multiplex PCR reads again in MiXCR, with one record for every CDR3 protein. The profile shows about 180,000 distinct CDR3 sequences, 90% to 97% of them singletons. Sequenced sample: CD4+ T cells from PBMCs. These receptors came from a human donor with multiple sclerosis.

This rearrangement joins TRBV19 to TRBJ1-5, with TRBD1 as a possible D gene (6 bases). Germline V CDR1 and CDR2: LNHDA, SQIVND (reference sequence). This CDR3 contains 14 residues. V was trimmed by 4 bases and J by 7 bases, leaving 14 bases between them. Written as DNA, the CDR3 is TGTGCCAGTAGTACCTTAAAACAGGGACAGCCCCAGCATTTT. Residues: CASSTLKQGQPQHF. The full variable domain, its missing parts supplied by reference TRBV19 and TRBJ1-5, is DGGITQSPKYLFRKEGQNVTLSCEQNLNHDAMYWYRQDPGQGLRLIYYSQIVNDFQKGDIAEGYSVSREKKESFPLTVTSAQKNPTAFYLCASSTLKQGQPQHFGDGTRLSIL.

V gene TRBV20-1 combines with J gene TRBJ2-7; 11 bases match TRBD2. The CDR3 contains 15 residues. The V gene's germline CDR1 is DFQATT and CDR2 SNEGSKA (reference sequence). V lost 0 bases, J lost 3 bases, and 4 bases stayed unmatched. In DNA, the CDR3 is TGCAGTGCTAGAGATCGACTAGCGGGGAACTACGAGCAGTACTTC. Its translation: CSARDRLAGNYEQYF.

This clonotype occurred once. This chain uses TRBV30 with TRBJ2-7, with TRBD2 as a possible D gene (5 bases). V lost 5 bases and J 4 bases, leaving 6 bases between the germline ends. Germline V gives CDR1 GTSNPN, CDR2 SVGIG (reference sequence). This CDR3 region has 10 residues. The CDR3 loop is CAWGRYEQYF. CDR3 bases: TGTGCCTGGGGGAGATACGAGCAGTACTTC.

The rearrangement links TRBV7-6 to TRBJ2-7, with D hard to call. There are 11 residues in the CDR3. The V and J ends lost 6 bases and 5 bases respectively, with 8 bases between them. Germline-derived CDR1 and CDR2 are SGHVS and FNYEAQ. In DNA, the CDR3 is TGTGCCAGCAGAAACTTCGACGAGCAGTACTTC. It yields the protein CASRNFDEQYF.

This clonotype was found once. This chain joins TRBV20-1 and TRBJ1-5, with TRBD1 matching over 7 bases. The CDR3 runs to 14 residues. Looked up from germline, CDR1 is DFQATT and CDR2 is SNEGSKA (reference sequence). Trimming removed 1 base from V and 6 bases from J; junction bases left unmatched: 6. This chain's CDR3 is CSARADRVRQPQHF. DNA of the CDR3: TGCAGTGCTAGAGCAGACAGGGTTCGTCAGCCCCAGCATTTT.

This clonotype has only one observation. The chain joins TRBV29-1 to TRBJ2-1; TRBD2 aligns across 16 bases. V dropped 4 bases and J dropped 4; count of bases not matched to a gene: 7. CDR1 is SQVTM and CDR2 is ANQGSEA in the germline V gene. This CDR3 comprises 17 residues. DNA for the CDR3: TGCAGCGTTGTCGGGACTAGCGGGGGGGGACTTTACAATGAGCAGTTCTTC. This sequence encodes CSVVGTSGGGLYNEQFF.

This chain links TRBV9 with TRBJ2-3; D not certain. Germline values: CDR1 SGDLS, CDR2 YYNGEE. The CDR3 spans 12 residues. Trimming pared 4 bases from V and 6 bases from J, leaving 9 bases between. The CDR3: CASSPTLDTQYF. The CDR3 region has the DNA TGTGCCAGCAGCCCCACCCTGGATACGCAGTATTTT.

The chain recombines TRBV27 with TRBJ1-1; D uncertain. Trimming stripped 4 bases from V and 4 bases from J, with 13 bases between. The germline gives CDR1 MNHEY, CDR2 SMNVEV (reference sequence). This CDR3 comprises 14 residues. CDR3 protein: CASSSQPRSTEAFF. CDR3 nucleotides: TGTGCCAGCAGTTCCCAACCTAGATCCACTGAAGCTTTCTTT.

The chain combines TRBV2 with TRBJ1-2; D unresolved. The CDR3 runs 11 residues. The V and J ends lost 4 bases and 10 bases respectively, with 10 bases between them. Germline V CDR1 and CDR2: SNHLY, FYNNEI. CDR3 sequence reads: CASSAPANYTF. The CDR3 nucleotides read TGTGCCAGCAGTGCACCTGCCAACTACACCTTC.

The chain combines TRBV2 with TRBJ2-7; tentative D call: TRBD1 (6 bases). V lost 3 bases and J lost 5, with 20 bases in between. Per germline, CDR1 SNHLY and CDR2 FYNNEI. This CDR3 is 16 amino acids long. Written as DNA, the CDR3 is TGTGCCAGCAGTGACCGGGCTGGACAGAAAGGTGACGAGCAGTACTTC. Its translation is CASSDRAGQKGDEQYF.

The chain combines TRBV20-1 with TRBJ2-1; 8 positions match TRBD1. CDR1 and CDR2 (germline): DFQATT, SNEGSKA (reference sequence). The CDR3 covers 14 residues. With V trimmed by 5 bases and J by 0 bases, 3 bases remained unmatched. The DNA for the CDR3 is TGCAGTGCTCAGGACAGGGTCTCCTACAATGAGCAGTTCTTC. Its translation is CSAQDRVSYNEQFF.

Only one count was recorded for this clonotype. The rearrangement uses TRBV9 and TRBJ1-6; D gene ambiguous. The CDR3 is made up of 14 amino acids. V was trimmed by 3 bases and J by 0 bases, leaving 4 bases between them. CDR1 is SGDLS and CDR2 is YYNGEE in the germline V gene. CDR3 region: CASSGSSYNSPLHF. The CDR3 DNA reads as TGTGCCAGCAGCGGAAGCTCCTATAATTCACCCCTCCACTTT.

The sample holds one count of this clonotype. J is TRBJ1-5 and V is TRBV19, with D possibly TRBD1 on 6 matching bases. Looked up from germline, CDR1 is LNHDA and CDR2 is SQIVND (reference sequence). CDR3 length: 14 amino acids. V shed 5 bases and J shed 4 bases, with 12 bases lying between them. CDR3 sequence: CASSPLQGNQPQHF. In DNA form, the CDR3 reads TGTGCCAGTAGTCCGTTACAGGGAAATCAGCCCCAGCATTTT.

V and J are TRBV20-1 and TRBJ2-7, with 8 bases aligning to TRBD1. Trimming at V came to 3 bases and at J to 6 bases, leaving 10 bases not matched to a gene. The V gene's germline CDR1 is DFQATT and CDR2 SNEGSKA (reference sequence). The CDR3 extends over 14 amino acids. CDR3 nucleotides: TGCAGTGCTAGGAACCGACAGGGGAGTAGCGAGCAGTACTTC. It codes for CSARNRQGSSEQYF.

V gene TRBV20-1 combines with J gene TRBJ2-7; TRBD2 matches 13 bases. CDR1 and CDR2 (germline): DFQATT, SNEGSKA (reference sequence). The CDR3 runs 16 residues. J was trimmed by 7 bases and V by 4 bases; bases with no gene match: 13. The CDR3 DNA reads TGCAGTGCTACCGACACACGACTAGCGGGGGGTCGTGAGCAGTACTTC. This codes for CSATDTRLAGGREQYF.

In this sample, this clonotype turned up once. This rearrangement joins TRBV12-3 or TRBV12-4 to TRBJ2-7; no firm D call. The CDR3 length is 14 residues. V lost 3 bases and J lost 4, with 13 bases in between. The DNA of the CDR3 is TGTGCCAGCAGTTTTGTCGGGTATCCTTACGAGCAGTACTTC. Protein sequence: CASSFVGYPYEQYF.

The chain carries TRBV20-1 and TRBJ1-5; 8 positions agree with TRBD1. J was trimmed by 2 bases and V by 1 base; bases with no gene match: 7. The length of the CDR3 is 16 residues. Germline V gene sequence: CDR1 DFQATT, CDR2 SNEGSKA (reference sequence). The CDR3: CSARALKDRGNQPQHF. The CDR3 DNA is TGCAGTGCTAGAGCCTTAAAGGACAGGGGCAATCAGCCCCAGCATTTT.

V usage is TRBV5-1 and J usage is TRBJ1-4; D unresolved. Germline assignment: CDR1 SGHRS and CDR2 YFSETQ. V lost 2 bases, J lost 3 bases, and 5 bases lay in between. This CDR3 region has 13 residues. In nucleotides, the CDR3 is TGCGCCAGCAGCTTTAACCCTAATGAAAAACTGTTTTTT. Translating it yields CASSFNPNEKLFF.

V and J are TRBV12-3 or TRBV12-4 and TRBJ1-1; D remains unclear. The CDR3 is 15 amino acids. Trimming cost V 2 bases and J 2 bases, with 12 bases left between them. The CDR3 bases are TGTGCCAGCAGTTTAAGGGAAGCGGGAAACACTGAAGCTTTCTTT. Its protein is CASSLREAGNTEAFF.

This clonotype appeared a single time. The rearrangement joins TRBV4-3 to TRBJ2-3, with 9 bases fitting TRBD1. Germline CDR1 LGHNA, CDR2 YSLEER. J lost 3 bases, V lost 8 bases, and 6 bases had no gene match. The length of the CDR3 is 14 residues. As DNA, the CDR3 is TGCGCCAGCCGGGGACAGGGATCGACAGATACGCAGTATTTT. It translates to CASRGQGSTDTQYF.

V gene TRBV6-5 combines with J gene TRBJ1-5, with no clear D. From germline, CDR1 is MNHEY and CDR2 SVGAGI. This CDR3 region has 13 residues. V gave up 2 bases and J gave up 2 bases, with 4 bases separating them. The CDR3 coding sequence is TGTGCCAGCAGTTACAACCGCAATCAGCCCCAGCATTTT. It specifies CASSYNRNQPQHF.